One sample yielded the 7 T cell receptor beta chains listed below, sequenced in a study of shared clonotypes between healthy human individuals. Some clones are missing from TCRdb's copy, which holds only in-frame ones; the method was immunoSEQ multiplex PCR. Seen here are around 1 million clones, approximately 80% observed once, and the top ten hold roughly 1.5%. The sequencing sample was made of memory CD4+ T cells sorted from blood. The sample's subset: CD45RA-negative fraction. These receptor sequences come from a man aged 18 to 30 in good health.

The gene calls are TRBV19 and TRBJ2-7; D remains ambiguous. This CDR3 is 15 amino acids long. CDR1 is LNHDA and CDR2 is SQIVND in the germline V gene (reference sequence). Between the trimmed V and J ends, which lost 5 bases and 5 bases, there was a span of 19 bases. The CDR3, as DNA: TGTGCCAGTAGTCGAATGACCCGGACCTCGGACGAGCAGTACTTC. Protein product: CASSRMTRTSDEQYF.

V usage is TRBV6-5 and J usage is TRBJ2-1, with 8 bases fitting TRBD2. Per the germline V gene, CDR1 is MNHEY and CDR2 is SVGAGI. The CDR3 is 15 amino acids. V shed 10 bases, J shed 4 bases, and the junction held 12 bases outside the gene matches. In nucleotides, the CDR3 is TGTGCCACCAAACCATTACGGGGGGGGTACAATGAGCAGTTCTTC. Translated: CATKPLRGGYNEQFF.

This clone has a handful of counts. DNA of the CDR3: TGTGCCAGCAGCTACCGGGACGCGCAGTACTTC. It translates to CASSYRDAQYF. The rearrangement links TRBV7-4 to TRBJ2-7; D may correspond to TRBD1 or TRBD2 (5 bases each). The CDR3 contains 11 residues. V was cut by 4 bases and J by 9 bases, with 10 bases left in between. CDR1 is SGHVT, CDR2 SQSDAQ, per germline.

The chain links TRBV15 to TRBJ2-2; TRBD2 matches at 8 bases. The ends lost 1 base at V and 2 bases at J; junction bases unmatched: 12. This CDR3 is built from 19 residues. Germline V gives CDR1 LNHNV, CDR2 YYDKDF (reference sequence). The CDR3: CATSRGSSRGGLNTGELFF. The CDR3 nucleotides read TGTGCCACCAGCAGAGGAAGCTCCCGGGGGGGGTTAAACACCGGGGAGCTGTTTTTT.

This clone occurred many times. The CDR3 reads CASTLTGTPGELFF. CDR3 nucleotide sequence: TGTGCCAGCACCTTGACAGGGACCCCCGGGGAGCTGTTTTTT. This chain uses TRBV6-1 with TRBJ2-2, with 7 nucleotides matching TRBD1. The trim removed 7 bases at V and 6 bases at J, leaving 8 bases unmatched. CDR3 length equals 14 residues. Germline CDR1 and CDR2: MNHNS and SASEGT.

This chain links TRBV7-9 with TRBJ2-3; TRBD1 matches at 8 bases. CDR3 length: 15 residues. The V gene end was trimmed by 3 bases and the J gene end by 3 bases; junction bases not matched to a gene: 5. Germline CDR1 is SEHNR and CDR2 is FQNEAQ (reference sequence). The CDR3 DNA reads as TGTGCCAGCAGCTTTACAGGGGGATATACAGATACGCAGTATTTT. Translation: CASSFTGGYTDTQYF. The variable domain in full, with the rest retrieved from reference TRBV7-9 and TRBJ2-3, is DTGVSQNPRHKITKRGQNVTFRCDPISEHNRLYWYRQTLGQGPEFLTYFQNEAQLEKSRLLSDRFSAERPKGSFSTLEIQRTEQGDSAMYLCASSFTGGYTDTQYFGPGTRLTVL.

The genes are TRBV7-2 and TRBJ1-1; 10 nucleotides match TRBD1. In germline, CDR1 is SGHTA, CDR2 FQGNSA. This CDR3 comprises 14 residues. The junction had 7 bases not matched to a gene; V was cut back by 4 bases and J by 8 bases. The chain's CDR3 is CASSSNPGQGEAFF. The CDR3, as DNA: TGTGCCAGCAGCTCCAACCCGGGACAGGGGGAAGCTTTCTTT.